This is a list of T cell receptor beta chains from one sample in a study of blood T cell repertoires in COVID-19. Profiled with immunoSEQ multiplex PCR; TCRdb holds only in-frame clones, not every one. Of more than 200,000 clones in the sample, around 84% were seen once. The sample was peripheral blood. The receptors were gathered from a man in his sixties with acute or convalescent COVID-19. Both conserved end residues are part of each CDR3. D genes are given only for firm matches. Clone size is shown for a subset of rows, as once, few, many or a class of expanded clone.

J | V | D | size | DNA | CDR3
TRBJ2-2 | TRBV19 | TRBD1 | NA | TGTGCCAGTAGTACCCGGACAGGAGCCGGGGAGCTGTTTTTT | CASSTRTGAGELFF
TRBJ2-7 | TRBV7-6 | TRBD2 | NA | TGTGCCAGCAGCGCCCTCGCGGGGGGCAGGTCCAACTACGAGCAGTACTTC | CASSALAGGRSNYEQYF
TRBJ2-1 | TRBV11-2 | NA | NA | TGTGCCAGCAGCTTAGCAGGTTATACCTACAATGAGCAGTTCTTC | CASSLAGYTYNEQFF
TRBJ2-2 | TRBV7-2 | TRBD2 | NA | TGTGCCAGCAGCCCCTGGACTAGCAGGGTCACCGGGGAGCTGTTTTTT | CASSPWTSRVTGELFF
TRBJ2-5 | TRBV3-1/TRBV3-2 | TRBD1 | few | TGTGCCAGCAGCTCAGCCGGACAGGGAGAGACCCAGTACTTC | CASSSAGQGETQYF
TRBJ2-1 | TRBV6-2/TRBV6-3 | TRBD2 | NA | TGTGCCAGCAGTCCCGCGGGACTAGCGGCTTCGTCCTACAATGAGCAGTTCTTC | CASSPAGLAASSYNEQFF
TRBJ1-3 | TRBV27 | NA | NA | TGTGCCAGCAACTCTTCGGGGGGGTGGTCTGGAAACACCATATATTTT | CASNSSGGWSGNTIYF
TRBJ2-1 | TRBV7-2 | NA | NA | TGTGCCAGCAGCCCCCCGGGGGGCACCTACAATGAGCAGTTCTTC | CASSPPGGTYNEQFF
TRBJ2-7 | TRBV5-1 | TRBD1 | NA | TGCGCCAGCAGCCCTTTCCTTACAGGGGGCGGCCCTCCCGCCGAGCAGTACTTC | CASSPFLTGGGPPAEQYF
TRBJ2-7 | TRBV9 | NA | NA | TGTGCCAGCAGCCCGGAGTCGCCCTACGAGCAGTACTTC | CASSPESPYEQYF
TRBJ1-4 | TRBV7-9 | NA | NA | TGTGCCAGCAGCTTGAGACAGGCCGGGGCTAATGAAAAACTGTTTTTT | CASSLRQAGANEKLFF
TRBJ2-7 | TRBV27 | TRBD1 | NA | TGTGCCAGCAGTCCAACCGGACAGGGCTCCTACGAGCAGTACTTC | CASSPTGQGSYEQYF
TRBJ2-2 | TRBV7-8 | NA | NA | TGTGCCAGCAGATTCTCCGGGGAGCTGTTTTTT | CASRFSGELFF
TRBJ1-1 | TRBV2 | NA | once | TGTGCCAGCAGTGAAGAGACAGTCACTGAAGCTTTCTTT | CASSEETVTEAFF
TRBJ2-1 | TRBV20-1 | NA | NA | TGCAGTGCTAGAGGTCTCAATGAGCAGTTCTTC | CSARGLNEQFF
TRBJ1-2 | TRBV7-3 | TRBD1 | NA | TGTGCCAGCAGCCCGGCGAAGGGGGCTTTTTCGGGTGGCTACACCTTC | CASSPAKGAFSGGYTF
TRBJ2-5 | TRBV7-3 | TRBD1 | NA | TGTGCCAGCAGCCGACGGGACAGAGAGACCCAGTACTTC | CASSRRDRETQYF
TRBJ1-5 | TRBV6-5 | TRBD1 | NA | TGTGCCAGCAGTCTAAACGGACAGGCAAATCAGCCCCAGCATTTT | CASSLNGQANQPQHF
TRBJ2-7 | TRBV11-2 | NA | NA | TGTGCCAGCAGCCTTGGACAGTCCTACGAGCAGTACTTC | CASSLGQSYEQYF
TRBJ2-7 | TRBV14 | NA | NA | TGTGCCAGCAGCCAAGGCCGACGGAGCTACGAGCAGTACTTC | CASSQGRRSYEQYF
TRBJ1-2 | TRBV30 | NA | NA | TGTGCCTGGAGTGTCTCCCGATCCCTGGGCGACACCTTC | CAWSVSRSLGDTF
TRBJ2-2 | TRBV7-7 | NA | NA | TGTGCTAGCAGCCCACTAGGCGCCACCGGGGAGCTGTTTTTT | CASSPLGATGELFF
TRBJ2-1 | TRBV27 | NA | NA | TGTGCCAGCATTTTCAGCGGTGGAGGAGATGAGCAGTTCTTC | CASIFSGGGDEQFF
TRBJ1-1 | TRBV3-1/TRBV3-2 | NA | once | TGTGCCAGCAGCCAAGAGAGGGTGGGGAACACTGAAGCTTTCTTT | CASSQERVGNTEAFF
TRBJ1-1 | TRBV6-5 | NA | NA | TGTGCCAGCAGGTTGACTACGACAATGAACACTGAAGCTTTCTTT | CASRLTTTMNTEAFF
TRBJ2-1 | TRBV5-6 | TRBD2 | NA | TGTGCCAGCAGCAACGGACTAGCGCCCTTCTTC | CASSNGLAPFF
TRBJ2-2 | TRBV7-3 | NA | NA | TGTGCCAGCAGCCCGGGTGGACAACTCGGGGAGCTGTTTTTT | CASSPGGQLGELFF
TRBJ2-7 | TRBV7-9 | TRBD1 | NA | TGTGCCAGCAGCTGGACAGGGCGCTCCTACGAGCAGTACTTC | CASSWTGRSYEQYF
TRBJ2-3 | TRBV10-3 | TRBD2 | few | TGTGCCATCAGGTTGTCTAGCGGAGATACGCAGTATTTT | CAIRLSSGDTQYF
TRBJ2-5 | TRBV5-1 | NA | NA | TGCGCCAGCAGCTTGGGCGACCGAGGCGGGACCCAGTACTTC | CASSLGDRGGTQYF
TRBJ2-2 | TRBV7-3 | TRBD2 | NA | TGTGCCAGCAGCTCCTTAGCGGGAGGTTCGAACACCGGGGAGCTGTTTTTT | CASSSLAGGSNTGELFF
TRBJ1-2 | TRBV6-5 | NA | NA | TGTGCCGTTTCGGGGTACTATGGCTACACCTTC | CAVSGYYGYTF
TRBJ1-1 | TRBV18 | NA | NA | TGTGCCAGCTCCCTTCAGGAAGAAGCTTTCTTT | CASSLQEEAFF
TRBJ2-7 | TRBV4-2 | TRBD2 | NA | TGTGCCAGCAGCTACGGGACTAGCGGGGGGTACCACGAGCAGTACTTC | CASSYGTSGGYHEQYF
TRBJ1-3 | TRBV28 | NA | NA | TGTGCCAGCAGCTACGGCGGGACGGCTGGAAACACCATATATTTT | CASSYGGTAGNTIYF
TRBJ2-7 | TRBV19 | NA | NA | TGTGCCACTCGCGGGGTTCACGAGCAGTACTTC | CATRGVHEQYF
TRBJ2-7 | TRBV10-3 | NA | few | TGTGCCATCAGTGATAGTCGCCCATTTGACGAGCAGTACTTC | CAISDSRPFDEQYF
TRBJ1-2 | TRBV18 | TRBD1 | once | TGTGCCAGCTCACCACCCGAGGCAGGGGGCAAAGGCTACACCTTC | CASSPPEAGGKGYTF
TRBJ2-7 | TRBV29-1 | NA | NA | TGCAGCGTTGGAGGCCGTGCGGGCGGCTACGAGCAGTACTTC | CSVGGRAGGYEQYF
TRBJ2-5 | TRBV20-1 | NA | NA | TGCAGTGCTAGTTCCGGACTATTGGCCGAGACCCAGTACTTC | CSASSGLLAETQYF
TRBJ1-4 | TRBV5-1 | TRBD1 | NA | TGCGCCAGCAGCGGGGGACAGGGGCGAGAAAAACTGTTTTTT | CASSGGQGREKLFF
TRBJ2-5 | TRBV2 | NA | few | TGTGCCAGCAGTAGTAGCTTAGAGACCCAGTACTTC | CASSSSLETQYF
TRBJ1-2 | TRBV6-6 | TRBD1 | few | TGTGCCAGCAGCCCCGGGACAGTTACATATGGCTACACCTTC | CASSPGTVTYGYTF
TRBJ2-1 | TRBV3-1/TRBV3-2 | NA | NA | TGTGCCAGCAGCTCCCAGACTAGTGCCTACAATGAGCAGTTCTTC | CASSSQTSAYNEQFF
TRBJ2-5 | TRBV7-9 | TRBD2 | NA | TGTGCCAGCAGCCCCAGCGGGATAGCGGCGGAGACCCAGTACTTC | CASSPSGIAAETQYF
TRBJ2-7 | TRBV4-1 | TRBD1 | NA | TGCGCCAGCAGCCAAGACTGGACAGGGACCGGCGAGCAGTACTTC | CASSQDWTGTGEQYF
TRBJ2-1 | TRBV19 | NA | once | TGTGCCAGTAGTATAGGGACAGCCAGCTCCTACAATGAGCAGTTCTTC | CASSIGTASSYNEQFF
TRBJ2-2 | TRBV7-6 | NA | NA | TGTGCCAGCAGCTTAGCGGGGGCGCCGGCCGGGGAGCTGTTTTTT | CASSLAGAPAGELFF
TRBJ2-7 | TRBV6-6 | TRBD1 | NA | TGTGCCAGCAGTTTCCAGACAGGGGCCTACGAGCAGTACTTC | CASSFQTGAYEQYF
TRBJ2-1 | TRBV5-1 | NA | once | TGCGCCAGCAGCTTGGCGCCGAGCTCCTACAATGAGCAGTTCTTC | CASSLAPSSYNEQFF
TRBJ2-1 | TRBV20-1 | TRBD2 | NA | TGCAGTGCTAGTGGCCTAGCGGGAGGGTCAGTCGAGTACAATGAGCAGTTCTTC | CSASGLAGGSVEYNEQFF
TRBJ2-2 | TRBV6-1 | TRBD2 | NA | TGTGCCAGCAGTGTTAGCGGGGGGGCCCACACCGGGGAGCTGTTTTTT | CASSVSGGAHTGELFF
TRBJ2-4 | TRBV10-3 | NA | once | TGTGCCATCAGCGAGGAGGGTCCCCAAAACATTCAGTACTTC | CAISEEGPQNIQYF
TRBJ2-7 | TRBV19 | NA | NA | TGTGCCAGTAGTATAGCTTGGGGGGGCGACGAGCAGTACTTC | CASSIAWGGDEQYF